This T cell receptor beta chain was observed in a study of blood T cell repertoires in COVID-19. Study as a whole: Samples of COVID-19 (acute and convalescent) were obtained from the United States, Italy and Spain.

Per the study methods: From reference gene primer amplification, estimates of nucleated cell counts were derived. Clones were sequenced by immunoSEQ multiplex PCR, and TCRdb holds only the in-frame ones, with some missing. For V, J and clone size, that table is used; D and trimming come from the DNA. The sample records 200,000 to 250,000 clones, approximately 83% being singletons. This CDR3 contains 17 residues. This chain links TRBV21-1 with TRBJ2-1; the DNA was not used to check the table's D call, TRBD2. TRBV21-1 is listed as a pseudogene. Sample: peripheral blood. This clonotype was obtained from a woman aged 55-69 years with acute or convalescent COVID-19. The CDR3 region has the DNA TGTGCCAGCAGCAAAACTAGCGGGGGGGGCCGCCCCAATGAGCAGTTCTTC. As protein: CASSKTSGGGRPNEQFF.